The clone carrying this TCR beta chain came up many times. V trimming: 2 bases; J trimming: 0 bases; junction bases outside the gene matches: 2. Germline lookup yields CDR1 MNHEY and CDR2 SMNVEV (reference sequence). The CDR3 contains 16 residues. Unique molecular identifiers were incorporated during preparation of the TCRbeta library. MiXCR was run by TCRdb on the PCR reads, yielding one entry per CDR3 protein. The data contain 500,000 to 650,000 distinct CDR3 sequences, approximately 13% of them singletons. The data are from a study of T-cell reconstitution after alpha-beta-depleted transplantation in children.

J is TRBJ2-7 and V is TRBV27; TRBD2 aligns across 12 bases. The material was PBMCs, mostly from graft donor cells, obtained 360 days after TCRalphabeta/CD19-depleted stem cell transplant. This TCR came from a male patient younger than 18 who had a stem cell transplant for acute myeloid leukemia, so the T cells may come from the graft donor. In DNA form, the CDR3 reads TGTGCCAGCAGTTTAGTACTAGCGGGAGGCTCCTACGAGCAGTACTTC. Translating gives CASSLVLAGGSYEQYF.